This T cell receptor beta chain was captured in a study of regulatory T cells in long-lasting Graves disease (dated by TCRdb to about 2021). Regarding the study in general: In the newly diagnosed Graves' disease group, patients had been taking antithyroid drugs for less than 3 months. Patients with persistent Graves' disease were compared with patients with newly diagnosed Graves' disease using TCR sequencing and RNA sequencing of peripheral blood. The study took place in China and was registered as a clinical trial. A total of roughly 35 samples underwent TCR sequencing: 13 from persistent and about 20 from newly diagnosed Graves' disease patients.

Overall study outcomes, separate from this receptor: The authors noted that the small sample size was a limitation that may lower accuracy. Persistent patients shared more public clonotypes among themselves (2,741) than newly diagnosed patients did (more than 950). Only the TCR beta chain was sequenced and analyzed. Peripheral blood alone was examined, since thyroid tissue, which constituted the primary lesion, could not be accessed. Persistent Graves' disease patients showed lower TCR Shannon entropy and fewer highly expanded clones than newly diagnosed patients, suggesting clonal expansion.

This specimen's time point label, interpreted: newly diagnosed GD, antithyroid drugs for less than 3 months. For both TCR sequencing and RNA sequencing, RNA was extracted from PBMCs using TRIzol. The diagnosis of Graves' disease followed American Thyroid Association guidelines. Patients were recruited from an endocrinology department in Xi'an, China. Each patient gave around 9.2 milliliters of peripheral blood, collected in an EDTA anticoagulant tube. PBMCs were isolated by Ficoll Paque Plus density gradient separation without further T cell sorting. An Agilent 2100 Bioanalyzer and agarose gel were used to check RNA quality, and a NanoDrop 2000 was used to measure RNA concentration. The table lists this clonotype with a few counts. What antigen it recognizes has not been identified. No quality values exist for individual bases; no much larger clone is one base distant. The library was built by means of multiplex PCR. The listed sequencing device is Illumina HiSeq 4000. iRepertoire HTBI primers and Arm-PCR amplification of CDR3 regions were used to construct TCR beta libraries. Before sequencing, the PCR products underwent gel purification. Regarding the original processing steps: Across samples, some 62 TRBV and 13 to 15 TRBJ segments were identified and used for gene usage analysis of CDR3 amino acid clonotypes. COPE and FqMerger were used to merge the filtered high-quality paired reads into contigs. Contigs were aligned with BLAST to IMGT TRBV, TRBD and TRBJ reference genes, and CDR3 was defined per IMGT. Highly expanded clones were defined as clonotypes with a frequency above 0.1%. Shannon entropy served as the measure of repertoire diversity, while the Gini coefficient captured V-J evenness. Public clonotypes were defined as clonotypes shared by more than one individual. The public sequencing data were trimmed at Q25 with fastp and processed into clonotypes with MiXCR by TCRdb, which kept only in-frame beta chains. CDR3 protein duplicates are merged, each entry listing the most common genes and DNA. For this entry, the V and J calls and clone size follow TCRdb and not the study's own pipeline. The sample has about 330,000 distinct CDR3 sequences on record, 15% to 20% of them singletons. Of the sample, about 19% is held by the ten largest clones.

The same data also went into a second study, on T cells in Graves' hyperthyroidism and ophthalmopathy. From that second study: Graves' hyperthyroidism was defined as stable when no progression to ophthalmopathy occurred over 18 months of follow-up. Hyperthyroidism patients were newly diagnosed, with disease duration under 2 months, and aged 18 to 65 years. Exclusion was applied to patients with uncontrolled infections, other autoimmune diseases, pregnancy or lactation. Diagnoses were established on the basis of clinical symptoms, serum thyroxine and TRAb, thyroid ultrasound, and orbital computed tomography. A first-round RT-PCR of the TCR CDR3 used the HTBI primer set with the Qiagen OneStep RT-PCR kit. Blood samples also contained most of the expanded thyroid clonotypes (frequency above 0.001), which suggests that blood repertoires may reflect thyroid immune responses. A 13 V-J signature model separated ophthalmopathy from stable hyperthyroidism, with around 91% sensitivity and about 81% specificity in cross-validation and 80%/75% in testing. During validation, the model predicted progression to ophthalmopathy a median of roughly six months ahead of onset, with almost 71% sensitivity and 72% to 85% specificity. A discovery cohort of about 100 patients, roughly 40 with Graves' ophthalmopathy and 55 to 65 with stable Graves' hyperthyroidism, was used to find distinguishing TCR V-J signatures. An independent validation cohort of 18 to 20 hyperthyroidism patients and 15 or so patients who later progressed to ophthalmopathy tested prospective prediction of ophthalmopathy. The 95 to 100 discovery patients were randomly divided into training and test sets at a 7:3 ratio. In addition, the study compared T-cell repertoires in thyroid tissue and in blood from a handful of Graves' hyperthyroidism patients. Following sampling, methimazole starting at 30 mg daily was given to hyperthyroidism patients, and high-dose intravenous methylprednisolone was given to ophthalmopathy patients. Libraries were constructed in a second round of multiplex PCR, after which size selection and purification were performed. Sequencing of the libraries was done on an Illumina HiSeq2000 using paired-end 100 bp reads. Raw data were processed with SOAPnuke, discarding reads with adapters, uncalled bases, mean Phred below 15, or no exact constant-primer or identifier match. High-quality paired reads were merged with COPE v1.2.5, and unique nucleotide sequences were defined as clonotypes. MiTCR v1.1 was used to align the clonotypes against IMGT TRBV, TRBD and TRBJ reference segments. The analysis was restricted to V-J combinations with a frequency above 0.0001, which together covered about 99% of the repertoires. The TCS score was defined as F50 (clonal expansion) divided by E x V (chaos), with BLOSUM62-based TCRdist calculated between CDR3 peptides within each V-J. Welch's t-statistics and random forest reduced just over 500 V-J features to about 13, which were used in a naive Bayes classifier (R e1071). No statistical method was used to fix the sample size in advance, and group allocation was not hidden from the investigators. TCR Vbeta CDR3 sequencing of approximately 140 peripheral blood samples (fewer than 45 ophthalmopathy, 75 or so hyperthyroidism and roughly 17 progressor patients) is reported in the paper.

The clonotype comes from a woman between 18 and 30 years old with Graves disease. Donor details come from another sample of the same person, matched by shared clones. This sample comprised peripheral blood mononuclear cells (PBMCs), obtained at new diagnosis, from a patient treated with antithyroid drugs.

The DNA sequence is TGTGCCAGCAGTTTTTCGGTAGGGAAGCCCGGGGAGCTGTTTTTT. Translated, it reads CASSFSVGKPGELFF. This receptor chain uses TRBV12-3 or TRBV12-4 and TRBJ2-2; no D gene can be assigned with confidence. Reading from cysteine to phenylalanine, the CDR3 counts 15 amino acids. The kept DNA is CDR3 alone, 45 bases in frame from the first base. V and J are truncated by 3 bases and 6 bases respectively, leaving an intervening sequence of 14 bases.